This TCR beta chain was observed in a study of metastatic and nonmetastatic thyroid tumors. Study information: Repertoires from blood and tumor or nodule tissue of malignant and benign thyroid patients were compared.

V shed 6 bases and J shed 3 bases, with 11 bases lying between them. The CDR3 loop spans 13 amino acids. CDR1 is KGHSH and CDR2 is LQKENI in the germline V gene. In the study's own analysis: A classifier for distant metastasis in papillary thyroid cancer was constructed using CDR3 differences observed across clinicopathological groups. MiXCR was used by TCRdb to re-call the PCR reads. TCRdb, not the authors, supplied the V and J calls. This table holds 35,000 to 50,000 clones, around an eighth found once. Until they underwent thyroid surgery, no patient had received any treatment. Study observations and caveats: Compared with benign nodules, malignant thyroid tumors were reported to have significantly higher TCR beta diversity in both blood and tumor.

A note on this clone: The antigen is not known.

The V and J genes are TRBV18 and TRBJ1-1; D may be TRBD1 (5 bases). This TCR came from a male donor with papillary thyroid cancer or a benign thyroid nodule (not recorded which). Some clones in this sample may be carry-over from other donors' samples. The sample taken for sequencing was blood. CDR3 region: CASSQGVDTEAFF. Written as DNA, the CDR3 is TGTGCCAGCTCCCAGGGAGTGGACACTGAAGCTTTCTTT.